Listed below are T cell receptor beta chains from one sample, sequenced in a study of shared clonotypes between healthy human individuals. Clones were sequenced by immunoSEQ multiplex PCR, and TCRdb holds only the in-frame ones, with some missing. This sample has 1.4 million to 1.5 million clones; around 97% occur once, and the top ten carry 1.2%. The sequenced material came from naive CD4+ T cells sorted from blood. The receptors were sampled from a man under 40 in good health. The CDR3 runs from the conserved cysteine through the conserved F or W. The D gene is left open where the match is weak. Not all rows give a size; the values are once, few, many and, for expanded clones, a class.

>TRBD1|-|TRBV5-8|TRBJ1-5
CASSLRIGTGSLGNQPQHF
TGTGCCAGCAGCCTACGTATTGGGACAGGGTCATTAGGCAATCAGCCCCAGCATTTT
>-|once|TRBV4-1|TRBJ2-7
CASNGGDVRSEQYF
TGCGCCAGCAATGGGGGCGACGTAAGGAGCGAGCAGTACTTC
>TRBD1|-|TRBV7-6|TRBJ1-2
CASSLVGGQDPSFYGYTF
TGTGCCAGCAGCTTAGTAGGGGGACAGGACCCATCGTTCTATGGCTACACCTTC
>-|-|TRBV6-5|TRBJ2-2
CASSLNGELFF
TGTGCCAGCAGTCTAAACGGGGAGCTGTTTTTT
>-|once|TRBV27|TRBJ2-7
CASSSLTALSYEQYF
TGTGCCAGCAGTAGTTTAACAGCGCTCTCCTACGAGCAGTACTTC
>-|-|TRBV18|TRBJ2-7
CASSPQGTGEQYF
TGTGCCAGCTCACCCCAGGGTACAGGAGAGCAGTACTTC
>-|-|TRBV20-1|TRBJ2-4
CSASTKNIQYF
TGCAGTGCTTCCACCAAAAACATTCAGTACTTC
>-|-|TRBV18|TRBJ1-5
CASSPPGGNNQPQHF
TGTGCCAGCTCACCTCCCGGGGGCAACAATCAGCCCCAGCATTTT
>TRBD2|-|TRBV19|TRBJ2-7
CASSRDLPGLAGGLEQYF
TGTGCCAGTAGCAGGGACCTTCCGGGACTAGCGGGAGGGCTCGAGCAGTACTTC
>-|-|TRBV18|TRBJ2-3
CASSPLGAGSDTQYF
TGTGCCAGCTCACCACTCGGGGCTGGCTCGGATACGCAGTATTTT
>TRBD2|-|TRBV12-5|TRBJ2-1
CASAPVGLAGAYNEQFF
TGTGCTAGTGCTCCGGTGGGACTAGCGGGAGCCTACAATGAGCAGTTCTTC
>-|-|TRBV4-1|TRBJ2-4
CASSQDELLAKNIQYF
TGCGCCAGCAGCCAAGATGAGCTCTTAGCCAAAAACATTCAGTACTTC
>TRBD2|-|TRBV19|TRBJ2-1
CASSIWLAGADEQFF
TGTGCCAGTAGTATTTGGCTAGCGGGAGCGGATGAGCAGTTCTTC
>-|-|TRBV28|TRBJ1-4
CASSDGQIEKLFF
TGTGCCAGCAGTGATGGACAGATTGAAAAACTGTTTTTT
>TRBD1|-|TRBV18|TRBJ1-1
CASSPRGPTEAFF
TGTGCCAGCTCGCCCAGGGGGCCCACTGAAGCTTTCTTT
>-|-|TRBV29-1|TRBJ1-2
CSVESVNYGYTF
TGCAGCGTTGAATCGGTGAACTATGGCTACACCTTC
>-|-|TRBV30|TRBJ2-2
CAWSDAGRTIHTGELFF
TGTGCCTGGAGTGACGCCGGAAGGACAATTCACACCGGGGAGCTGTTTTTT
>TRBD2|-|TRBV11-2|TRBJ2-7
CASSLWTSSGEQYF
TGTGCCAGCAGCTTATGGACTAGTTCGGGAGAGCAGTACTTC
>-|-|TRBV9|TRBJ2-1
CASSVGGGRPSNEQFF
TGTGCCAGCAGCGTAGGGGGTGGGAGGCCAAGCAATGAGCAGTTCTTC
>TRBD2|-|TRBV11-2|TRBJ2-7
CASRRPSGTPEQYF
TGTGCCAGCAGAAGGCCTAGCGGGACCCCCGAGCAGTACTTC
>-|-|TRBV7-7|TRBJ1-5
CASSRKAQPQHF
TGTGCCAGCAGCAGAAAAGCTCAGCCCCAGCATTTT
>-|-|TRBV5-1|TRBJ1-1
CASSSVIGGNTEAFF
TGCGCCAGCAGCAGCGTGATAGGGGGTAACACTGAAGCTTTCTTT
>-|-|TRBV9|TRBJ2-5
CASSPQRGQETQYF
TGTGCCAGCAGCCCCCAGCGAGGACAAGAGACCCAGTACTTC
>-|-|TRBV27|TRBJ2-6
CASSSRRAGANVLTF
TGTGCCAGCAGTTCCCGGAGGGCTGGGGCCAACGTCCTGACTTTC
>-|-|TRBV15|TRBJ2-7
CATSRGEKEQYF
TGTGCCACCAGCAGGGGAGAAAAGGAGCAGTACTTC
>-|-|TRBV28|TRBJ1-4
CASSLGQGREKLFF
TGTGCCAGCAGTCTCGGGCAGGGTCGAGAAAAACTGTTTTTT
>TRBD2|-|TRBV7-9|TRBJ2-1
CASSPYQREGEQFF
TGTGCCAGCAGCCCGTACCAGCGGGAGGGTGAGCAGTTCTTC
>-|-|TRBV28|TRBJ1-1
CASKAGHFMNRVNTEAFF
TGTGCCAGCAAAGCGGGACATTTCATGAATCGCGTAAACACTGAAGCTTTCTTT
>-|-|TRBV9|TRBJ1-1
CASSLEGRMNTEAFF
TGTGCCAGCAGCCTCGAAGGACGTATGAACACTGAAGCTTTCTTT
>-|-|TRBV5-6|TRBJ1-1
CASSFVQTEAFF
TGTGCCAGCAGCTTTGTCCAGACTGAAGCTTTCTTT
>TRBD2|-|TRBV5-4|TRBJ2-7
CASSLESSGRITYEQYF
TGTGCCAGCAGCTTGGAATCTAGCGGGAGGATCACCTACGAGCAGTACTTC
>TRBD2|-|TRBV27|TRBJ2-2
CASSLLAGVAGELFF
TGTGCCAGCAGTTTGCTAGCGGGAGTCGCCGGGGAGCTGTTTTTT
>-|-|TRBV9|TRBJ2-3
CASSVIPRGTDTQYF
TGTGCCAGCAGCGTAATCCCAAGAGGCACAGATACGCAGTATTTT
>-|-|TRBV7-2|TRBJ1-5
CASSLREGFRQPQHF
TGTGCCAGCAGCTTAAGGGAGGGTTTTAGGCAGCCCCAGCATTTT
>TRBD2|-|TRBV5-1|TRBJ2-1
CASSQYPTSGHSNSYNEQFF
TGCGCCAGCAGCCAATACCCGACTAGCGGGCATAGCAACTCCTACAATGAGCAGTTCTTC
>-|-|TRBV6-1|TRBJ2-7
CASSLATSSYEQYF
TGTGCCAGCAGTTTAGCGACAAGCTCCTACGAGCAGTACTTC
>-|-|TRBV5-5|TRBJ2-3
CASSLPLGGRDTQYF
TGTGCCAGCAGCTTGCCCCTCGGGGGTCGGGATACGCAGTATTTT